Listed below are T cell receptor beta chains from one sample, sequenced in a study of kidney transplant recipient with SARS-CoV-2 infection. TCRdb ran MiXCR on the reads and lists one entry per CDR3 protein. This table holds 200,000 to 300,000 distinct CDR3 sequences, about 30% found once. The input for sequencing was a blood sample, taken at baseline and on approximately day 120 from a kidney transplant recipient. Receptors were obtained from a young adult male patient who had COVID-19 and was a kidney transplant recipient. Part of the T cell pool may stem from the graft donor. Both conserved end residues are part of each CDR3. The D gene is left open where the match is weak. Clone size is given for some rows only: seen once, a few or many times, or a class if the clone is expanded.

clone_size j_call d_call v_call cdr3_aa cdr3_nt
many TRBJ1-1 . TRBV12-3/TRBV12-4 CASSPRDTNTEAFF TGTGCCAGCAGTCCCAGGGACACGAACACTGAAGCTTTCTTT
many TRBJ2-7 TRBD1 TRBV30 CAWTGGPYEQYF TGTGCCTGGACAGGGGGACCCTACGAGCAGTACTTC
. TRBJ2-7 . TRBV20-1 CSARDAYEQYF TGCAGTGCTAGGGACGCCTACGAGCAGTACTTC
many TRBJ1-1 . TRBV2 CASSSVGGFTTEAFF TGTGCCAGCAGTTCAGTGGGCGGCTTTACCACTGAAGCTTTCTTT
many TRBJ1-1 . TRBV3-1 CASSCRSPISIRTEAFF TGTGCCAGCAGCTGTAGGAGTCCCATTTCAATTCGCACTGAAGCTTTCTTT
many TRBJ1-1 TRBD1 TRBV12-3/TRBV12-4 CASSTRQGGTEAFF TGTGCCAGCAGCACAAGACAGGGGGGCACTGAAGCTTTCTTT
few TRBJ2-5 TRBD1 TRBV5-1 CASSFQGDQETQYF TGCGCCAGCAGCTTTCAGGGGGACCAAGAGACCCAGTACTTC
many TRBJ2-7 . TRBV4-1 CASSPWDGRYEQYF TGCGCCAGCAGCCCGTGGGACGGTAGATACGAGCAGTACTTC
few TRBJ2-1 . TRBV7-6 CASSLSSYNEQFF TGTGCCAGCAGCTTAAGCTCCTACAATGAGCAGTTCTTC
many TRBJ2-1 TRBD2 TRBV10-1 CASSPGTSDSQFF TGCGCCAGCAGCCCCGGGACTAGCGATTCGCAGTTCTTC
many TRBJ2-2 . TRBV3-1 CASSHKFPISGLTGELFF TGTGCCAGCAGCCACAAGTTTCCCATTTCAGGCTTGACCGGGGAGCTGTTTTTT
many TRBJ2-2 . TRBV5-1 CASSLRAAGATPRELFF TGCGCCAGCAGCTTAAGGGCCGCGGGCGCTACACCGAGGGAGCTGTTTTTT
many TRBJ2-1 TRBD2 TRBV7-6 CASSFTGTSGSDEQFF TGTGCCAGCAGCTTTACCGGGACTAGCGGGAGCGATGAGCAGTTCTTC
. TRBJ2-1 TRBD2 TRBV6-5 CASSSTTGLAGGNEQFF TGTGCCAGCAGTTCCACCACCGGACTAGCGGGGGGTAATGAGCAGTTCTTC
many TRBJ1-2 . TRBV12-5 CASGMTSLQGKTYGYTF TGTGCTAGTGGTATGACATCTTTGCAGGGAAAGACCTATGGCTACACCTTC
many TRBJ2-7 TRBD1 TRBV20-1 CRATRQGTIYEQYF TGCAGGGCGACTAGACAGGGGACAATCTACGAGCAGTACTTC
many TRBJ2-1 TRBD1 TRBV6-2/TRBV6-3 CASRSGTGNPEQFF TGTGCCAGCAGATCCGGGACAGGGAATCCTGAGCAGTTCTTC
many TRBJ2-3 . TRBV28 CASSPRFRRSTDTQYF TGTGCCAGCAGTCCCCGGTTTAGGCGAAGCACAGATACGCAGTATTTT
many TRBJ1-6 . TRBV4-1 CASSSTQEASPLHF TGCGCCAGCAGCTCAACTCAGGAGGCCTCACCCCTCCACTTT
many TRBJ2-7 TRBD1 TRBV12-3/TRBV12-4 CASSLVWGQGYEQYF TGTGCCAGCAGTTTGGTTTGGGGACAGGGTTACGAGCAGTACTTC
many TRBJ1-1 . TRBV3-1 CASSILYPISIRTEAFF TGTGCCAGCAGCATCCTGTATCCCATTTCAATTCGCACTGAAGCTTTCTTT
many TRBJ1-2 TRBD1 TRBV9 CASSTSVRQGGGYTF TGTGCCAGCAGCACCTCGGTCCGACAGGGCGGCGGCTACACCTTC
few TRBJ2-3 TRBD2 TRBV7-2 CASSGRATDTQYF TGTGCTAGTAGCGGGAGGGCGACAGATACGCAGTATTTT
many TRBJ1-4 TRBD1 TRBV2 CASSELTGVLEKLFF TGTGCCAGCAGTGAATTGACAGGGGTCCTTGAAAAACTGTTTTTT
many TRBJ1-5 . TRBV20-1 CSARDEAYSNQPQHF TGCAGTGCTAGAGATGAGGCGTATAGCAATCAGCCCCAGCATTTT
many TRBJ1-2 . TRBV5-4 CASELVVPGKTYGYTF TGTGCCAGCGAGCTAGTCGTACCAGGAAAGACCTATGGCTACACCTTC
. TRBJ1-2 . TRBV8-2 CGSALSGSRKTYGYTF TGTGGCAGTGCGTTGTCTGGTAGCCGAAAGACCTATGGCTACACCTTC
many TRBJ2-3 . TRBV7-2 CASSPAGITDTQYF TGTGCCAGCAGCCCCGCGGGGATCACAGATACGCAGTATTTT
many TRBJ1-2 . TRBV10-2 CASSQIDTSRKTYGYTF TGCGCCAGCAGTCAAATTGACACTTCTAGAAAGACCTATGGCTACACCTTC
many TRBJ1-2 . TRBV19 CASSISGTNRKTYGYTF TGTGCCAGTAGTATCTCGGGGACAAATCGAAAGACCTATGGCTACACCTTC
. TRBJ2-7 . TRBV28 CASSLSREQYF TGTGCCAGCAGTTTAAGTCGGGAGCAGTACTTC
many TRBJ1-2 . TRBV5-6 CASRKPNSRKTYGYTF TGTGCCAGCAGAAAGCCCAATAGTCGAAAGACCTATGGCTACACCTTC
. TRBJ2-5 TRBD2 TRBV11-2 CASSLVGTSGGWETQYF TGTGCCAGCAGCTTAGTTGGGACTAGCGGGGGGTGGGAGACCCAGTACTTC
. TRBJ2-1 . TRBV5-4 CASSFWVPGTPYNEQFF TGTGCCAGCAGCTTTTGGGTTCCCGGGACTCCCTACAATGAGCAGTTCTTC
many TRBJ1-1 . TRBV2 CASSSGYRNTEAFF TGTGCCAGCAGTTCAGGATACCGAAACACTGAAGCTTTCTTT
once TRBJ1-1 . TRBV3-1 CAGGSTTPISIRTEAFF TGTGCCGGCGGCTCTACCACTCCCATTTCAATTCGCACTGAAGCTTTCTTT
many TRBJ1-2 . TRBV6-5 CASSYRNSMRKTYGYTF TGTGCCAGCAGTTATAGAAACTCTATGCGAAAGACCTATGGCTACACCTTC
many TRBJ1-6 . TRBV2 CASSVGGSSYNSPLHF TGTGCCAGCAGTGTGGGCGGGAGCTCCTATAATTCACCCCTCCACTTT
many TRBJ1-2 . TRBV28 CASSFRIYGYTF TGTGCCAGCAGTTTCCGCATTTATGGCTACACCTTC
many TRBJ1-2 TRBD1 TRBV28 CASSQRDRGRVSYGYTF TGTGCCAGCAGCCAACGGGACAGGGGGCGAGTAAGCTATGGCTACACCTTC